What follows describes a single TCR beta chain. No cognate antigen has been identified for it. No quality values exist for individual bases; no much larger clone is one base distant. The same CDR3 can be traced to other DNA sequences in this sample. The library was produced with the immunoSEQ multiplex PCR assay. TCR beta CDR3 sequencing was performed on DNA from the cultured, isolated CD4+ T cells. Per the source publication's procedure: Non-productive TCR sequences were removed, reads were trimmed to the CDR3 region, and CDR3s of at least 7 amino acids were retained. The MANAFEST web app was used to pick out antigen-specific clonotypes by comparing their expansion in peptide wells with that in reference cultures. To count as positive, a clone had to show expansion at FDR<0.05 compared with the reference and with all other wells, an odds ratio above 5, and a frequency above 0.1% in two replicate wells. A clonotype was defined as cross-reactive if the clonotype was significantly expanded both in SARS-CoV-2 spike wells and in at least one common cold coronavirus spike condition. CDR3 similarity was assessed by Levenshtein distance with the stringdist R package, and unrooted trees were built with ape in R 3.6.1. What TCRdb holds here is the immuneACCESS table cut down to in-frame rearrangements. Part of the clones is not present; checked against another copy, under half of the missing clones reflect an unresolved V gene, and the others are unexplained. V and J calls and clone size follow that table, whereas D and trimming were derived from the DNA. Present in this sample are roughly 40,000 clones, about 67% of which were seen just once. The top ten clones comprise approximately 7.7% of the sample.

After around 11 days of culture, CD4+ T cells were isolated with the EasySep CD4+ T cell isolation kit. Two doses of either the BNT162b2 or the mRNA-1273 mRNA SARS-CoV-2 vaccine were administered to participants. Healthy vaccine recipients had no prior SARS-CoV-2 infection, confirmed by negative nucleocapsid antibodies before and after vaccination. On days 3 and 7, half of the culture medium was replaced with fresh IL-2-containing medium. Each peptide stimulation condition was cultured in triplicate wells unless otherwise noted. PBMC were separated from whole blood using Ficoll-Paque Plus gradient centrifugation and were then either cryopreserved at -140C or used fresh. Genomic DNA was extracted from cultured CD4+ T cells with the QIAamp micro DNA kit. V and J lose 5 bases and 6 bases, and a span of 14 bases separates them. Including cysteine and phenylalanine, the CDR3 has 13 amino acids. The only DNA kept is the CDR3, 39 bases in frame from the first base.

The data stem from a study of vaccination effects on CD4 cells after COVID-19 (dated 2022 in TCRdb). For the wider study: In the ViraFEST assay, PBMC were stimulated with viral peptide pools, and antigen-specific CD4+ T cell clonotypes were then identified by expansion using TCR sequencing. Across the study, the median time from the second dose to post-vaccine sampling was 72 days (range 14 to 241). A few million PBMC per well were cultured with roughly 10 ug/ml peptides in IMDM containing approximately 4.7% human AB serum, around 10 IU/ml IL-2 and gentamicin. SARS-CoV-2 spike-specific CD4+ TCR repertoires were compared before and after mRNA vaccination in COVID-19 convalescent patients and in infection-naive vaccine recipients. The full study included around ten COVID-19 convalescent patients and a few SARS-CoV-2-naive healthy vaccine recipients. The Oncomine TCR Beta short-read assay on an Illumina iSeq 100 was used to sequence cultures from other donors in the study.

The research as a whole found: Only a small number of convalescent patients were included, and no early post-infection timepoints were available, which limited the study. In healthy vaccine recipients, vaccine-induced clones were almost all SARS-CoV-2 mono-reactive, with only 1 of 255 cross-reactive with common cold coronaviruses. At late post-vaccination timepoints, both infection-induced and vaccine-induced clones showed marked clonal contraction, consistent with waning T cell responses.

The chain employs TRBV12-3 or TRBV12-4 and TRBJ2-7; a tentative D match to TRBD1 spans 6 bases. The starting material was CD4+ T cells from PBMCs cultured without peptide, obtained after COVID-19 vaccination. The origin of this receptor is a human donor who received a COVID-19 vaccine. The nucleotide sequence reads TGTGCCAGCAGTACCTACAGGGAAGGCGAGCAGTACTTC. It is translated as CASSTYREGEQYF.